These 26 T cell receptor beta chains originate from one sample sequenced in a study of somatic mutations in cytotoxic T cells in rheumatoid arthritis. Measured with immunoSEQ multiplex PCR; TCRdb has only the in-frame clones, and not every one. This table holds under 35,000 clones, around 87% found once. The sample comprised CD8+ T cells sorted from blood. These receptors were taken from an adult with rheumatoid arthritis.

This rearrangement joins TRBV30 to TRBJ1-2; TRBD1 might be the D (5 bases). Germline CDR1 is GTSNPN and CDR2 is SVGIG (reference sequence). The CDR3 is 11 amino acids. CDR3 in DNA: TGTGCGCTTAACCAGGGAGGAGGCTACACCTTC. This gives the protein CALNQGGGYTF.

This chain connects TRBV28 to TRBJ2-6; 9 bases are shared with TRBD1. Germline V CDR1 and CDR2: MDHEN, SYDVKM. The CDR3 sequence is 17 residues long. V was clipped by 7 bases and J by 0 bases; unmatched bases: 7. The CDR3 region has the DNA TGTGCCAGCACTGGGGGACAGGGTCTCTCTGGGGCCAACGTCCTGACTTTC. This sequence encodes CASTGGQGLSGANVLTF.

The V gene is TRBV14, the J gene TRBJ1-1; maybe TRBD1 (6 bases). Per germline, CDR1 SGHDN and CDR2 FVKESK. The CDR3 length is 15 residues. Trimming took off 4 bases at V and 4 bases at J, with 16 bases between the two ends. The CDR3 is CASSPRGAGATEAFF. The CDR3 DNA sequence: TGTGCCAGCAGCCCCCGGGGGGCAGGGGCCACTGAAGCTTTCTTT.

This chain uses TRBV11-2 with TRBJ2-7; a possible D gene is TRBD1 (5 bases). There are 12 residues in the CDR3. V dropped 5 bases and J dropped 3 bases, with 8 bases sitting between them. Germline loops: CDR1 SGHAT, CDR2 FQNNGV. The CDR3 DNA reads TGTGCCAGCAGCCCAGACAGCTACGAGCAGTACTTC. Its protein product is CASSPDSYEQYF.

This chain connects TRBV19 to TRBJ1-5; 9 bases are shared with TRBD1. Per the germline V gene, CDR1 is LNHDA and CDR2 is SQIVND (reference sequence). V dropped 4 bases and J dropped 3; count of bases not matched to a gene: 4. The CDR3 sequence is 15 residues long. CDR3 in amino acids: CASSRRTGDNQPQHF. In nucleotides, the CDR3 is TGTGCCAGTAGTAGGAGGACAGGGGACAATCAGCCCCAGCATTTT.

CDR3 region: CASSYYRGSYEQYF. The CDR3, as DNA: TGTGCCAGCAGCTACTACAGGGGATCCTACGAGCAGTACTTC. The rearrangement uses TRBV28 and TRBJ2-7; the match to TRBD1 covers 7 bases. V lost 6 bases to trimming and J lost 1 base; unmatched junction nucleotides: 6. The CDR3 has 14 residues. The germline V gene has CDR1 MDHEN and CDR2 SYDVKM. The full variable domain, in which reference TRBV28 and TRBJ2-7 provide the parts outside the CDR3, is DVKVTQSSRYLVKRTGEKVFLECVQDMDHENMFWYRQDPGLGLRLIYFSYDVKMKEKGDIPEGYSVSREKKERFSLILESASTNQTSMYLCASSYYRGSYEQYFGPGTRLTVT.

The rearrangement joins TRBV19 to TRBJ2-7; TRBD2 is a possible D gene (5 bases). V gave up 0 bases and J gave up 3 bases, with 15 bases separating them. In germline, CDR1 is LNHDA, CDR2 SQIVND (reference sequence). The CDR3 has 16 residues. The CDR3 reads CASSIEDRASIYEQYF. The CDR3 region has the DNA TGTGCCAGTAGTATAGAGGATCGGGCTAGCATCTACGAGCAGTACTTC.

The sample holds one count of this clone. This sequence joins TRBV6-5 and TRBJ2-4; 8 bases agree with TRBD1. With V trimmed by 1 base and J by 2 bases, 1 base remained unmatched. Germline CDR1 is MNHEY and CDR2 is SVGAGI. This CDR3 has 15 residues. For the CDR3, the DNA is TGTGCCAGCAGTTACTGGACAGGGACCAAAAACATTCAGTACTTC. This codes for CASSYWTGTKNIQYF.

In this sample, this clone turned up once. As DNA, the CDR3 is TGCAGCGTTGAATCAGAACACTACGAGCAGTACTTC. This translates into CSVESEHYEQYF. The gene calls are TRBV29-1 and TRBJ2-7; D gene unclear. Germline CDR1 SQVTM, CDR2 ANQGSEA. The CDR3 runs to 12 residues. Trimming pared 2 bases from V and 3 bases from J, leaving 8 bases between.

This chain connects TRBV4-1 to TRBJ2-3; TRBD2 matches at 11 bases. Trimming at V came to 5 bases and at J to 2 bases, leaving 6 bases not matched to a gene. Per the germline V gene, CDR1 is MGHRA and CDR2 is YSYEKL. The CDR3 runs 16 residues. The CDR3 reads CASSTGTSGFTDTQYF. CDR3 coding DNA: TGCGCCAGCAGCACCGGGACTAGCGGATTCACAGATACGCAGTATTTT.

The rearrangement joins TRBV15 to TRBJ1-1; tentative D call: TRBD1 (5 bases). This CDR3 contains 16 residues. V was cut by 1 base and J by 2 bases, with 14 bases left in between. Per germline, CDR1 LNHNV and CDR2 YYDKDF (reference sequence). CDR3 in DNA: TGTGCCACCAGCAGAGGGAAGACGGGGACCAACACTGAAGCTTTCTTT. Its protein product is CATSRGKTGTNTEAFF.

This chain links TRBV19 with TRBJ2-7; D gene ambiguous. Trimming took 7 bases from V and 1 from J, leaving 17 bases between them. CDR3 length: 15 residues. Germline-derived CDR1 and CDR2 are LNHDA and SQIVND (reference sequence). CDR3 in amino acids: CASTPAIGLSYEQYF. The CDR3 bases are TGTGCCAGTACCCCTGCTATAGGGCTATCCTACGAGCAGTACTTC.

The chain is built from TRBV28 and TRBJ1-5; no firm D call. The CDR3 sequence is 13 residues long. Germline CDR1 reads MDHEN; CDR2 reads SYDVKM. V dropped 7 bases and J dropped 7 bases, with 14 bases sitting between them. This CDR3 is CASTQVEDQPQHF. The DNA of the CDR3 is TGTGCCAGCACGCAGGTCGAGGACCAGCCCCAGCATTTT.

The rearrangement joins TRBV11-1 to TRBJ2-6; D not certain. Germline CDR1 is SGHAT and CDR2 is FQDESV (reference sequence). CDR3 length equals 13 residues. Trimming left V 3 bases short and J 4 bases short, with 4 bases between. This CDR3 is CASSLGGANVLTF. The CDR3 nucleotides are TGTGCCAGCAGCTTGGGAGGGGCCAACGTCCTGACTTTC.

This clone showed up just a few times. The chain recombines TRBV12-5 with TRBJ1-5; a possible D gene is TRBD1 (5 bases). Germline V gene data show CDR1 as LGHNT and CDR2 as FRNRAP. Trimming took off 8 bases at V and 1 base at J, with 12 bases between the two ends. The length of the CDR3 is 14 residues. CDR3 protein: CASTAGGSNQPQHF. CDR3 coding DNA: TGTGCTAGTACCGCTGGGGGGAGCAATCAGCCCCAGCATTTT. Combining the CDR3 with reference TRBV12-5 and TRBJ1-5 gives the whole variable domain DARVTQTPRHKVTEMGQEVTMRCQPILGHNTVFWYRQTMMQGLELLAYFRNRAPLDDSGMPKDRFSAEMPDATLATLKIQPSEPRDSAVYFCASTAGGSNQPQHFGDGTRLSIL.

This rearrangement joins TRBV6-5 to TRBJ2-6, with D hard to call. Trimming pared 0 bases from V and 0 bases from J, leaving 3 bases between. The CDR3 runs to 15 residues. Per the germline V gene, CDR1 is MNHEY and CDR2 is SVGAGI. The CDR3 is CASSYSLSGANVLTF. The DNA for the CDR3 is TGTGCCAGCAGTTACTCACTCTCTGGGGCCAACGTCCTGACTTTC.

The chain uses TRBV6-5 and TRBJ2-1, with D possibly matching TRBD2 (6 bases). CDR3 size: 16 residues. Germline loops: CDR1 MNHEY, CDR2 SVGAGI. Trimming shortened V by 0 bases and J by 3 bases, and 12 bases separated the two germline ends. The CDR3 DNA is TGTGCCAGCAGTTACTCCCGGGACTGGGTCTACAATGAGCAGTTCTTC. Encoded protein: CASSYSRDWVYNEQFF.

This clone showed up just once. V usage is TRBV10-3 and J usage is TRBJ2-5; 9 nucleotides align to TRBD2. Germline V lookup: CDR1 ENHRY, CDR2 SYGVKD. The CDR3 length is 14 residues. The V gene end was trimmed by 6 bases and the J gene end by 4 bases; junction bases not matched to a gene: 6. The CDR3 DNA follows: TGTGCCATCAGACGGGGCGGGAGGGGAGAGACCCAGTACTTC. Protein: CAIRRGGRGETQYF.

The V call is TRBV27, the J call TRBJ1-4, with TRBD1 identical over 7 bases. Germline-derived CDR1 and CDR2 are MNHEY and SMNVEV (reference sequence). Trimming took 3 bases from V and 6 from J; bases not matched to a gene: 4. The length of the CDR3 is 14 residues. The DNA of the CDR3 is TGTGCCAGCAGTTTGTCGACAGGGTATGAAAAACTGTTTTTT. Encoded protein: CASSLSTGYEKLFF.

This clone showed up just a few times. V and J are TRBV10-2 and TRBJ2-7; 11 positions agree with TRBD1. The CDR3 sequence is 13 residues long. From germline, CDR1 is WSHSY and CDR2 SAAADI. The trim removed 8 bases at V and 2 bases at J, leaving 2 bases unmatched. The CDR3 spells CASQGQGAYEQYF. The CDR3 nucleotides read TGCGCCAGCCAGGGACAGGGGGCCTACGAGCAGTACTTC.

The chain has TRBV9 and TRBJ2-6, with D uncertain. This CDR3 has 15 amino acids. Trimming left V 4 bases short and J 1 base short, with 9 bases between. Germline V gene lookup returns CDR1 SGDLS and CDR2 YYNGEE. The CDR3: CASSSSSSGANVLTF. Here the CDR3 DNA reads TGTGCCAGCAGCTCGAGTTCGTCTGGGGCCAACGTCCTGACTTTC.

The chain links TRBV9 to TRBJ2-5, with a weak D call TRBD1 (6 bases). The CDR3 is made up of 14 amino acids. CDR1 is SGDLS and CDR2 is YYNGEE in the germline V gene. Between the trimmed V and J ends, which lost 4 bases and 2 bases, there was a span of 12 bases. This chain's CDR3 is CASSPRTAQETQYF. The DNA for the CDR3 is TGTGCCAGCAGCCCACGGACAGCTCAAGAGACCCAGTACTTC.

This sequence joins TRBV6-5 and TRBJ1-2, with TRBD1 identical over 8 bases. After removal of 0 bases from V and 3 bases from J, the junction contained 6 bases not matched to a gene. Germline CDR1 reads MNHEY; CDR2 reads SVGAGI. CDR3 length equals 16 residues. The CDR3 bases are TGTGCCAGCAGTTACTCAATCTTGGACAGGGACTATGGCTACACCTTC. Encoded protein: CASSYSILDRDYGYTF.

The V gene is TRBV28, the J gene TRBJ2-7, with TRBD1 as a possible D gene (5 bases). The CDR3 runs 12 residues. Germline CDR1 MDHEN, CDR2 SYDVKM. The CDR3 is CALEGEAYEQYF. The CDR3 nucleotides are TGTGCTTTAGAAGGGGAAGCCTACGAGCAGTACTTC.

This chain links TRBV27 with TRBJ1-5; perhaps TRBD1 as D (6 bases). V was clipped by 6 bases and J by 6 bases, with 18 bases between them. The CDR3 consists of 15 residues. Germline CDR1 is MNHEY and CDR2 is SMNVEV (reference sequence). CDR3 coding DNA: TGTGCCAGCAGCCCAAATCAGGGGTTTCTTCAGCCCCAGCATTTT. Its protein is CASSPNQGFLQPQHF.

This rearrangement joins TRBV20-1 to TRBJ2-1; unclear D gene. V dropped 1 base and J dropped 4 bases, with 2 bases sitting between them. The CDR3 sequence is 11 residues long. CDR1 DFQATT and CDR2 SNEGSKA come from the germline V gene (reference sequence). Here the CDR3 DNA reads TGCAGTGCTAGAGTATACAATGAGCAGTTCTTC. It encodes CSARVYNEQFF.